The present T cell receptor beta chain was sequenced within a study of T-cell memory formation after mild COVID-19. In germline, CDR1 is DFQATT, CDR2 SNEGSKA (reference sequence). V shed 1 base and J shed 7 bases, with 17 bases lying between them. This CDR3 is 14 amino acids long. This clonotype was seen many times. TCRdb used MiXCR to reprocess the 5' RACE reads, holding one entry per CDR3 protein. The table lists under 300,000 distinct CDR3 sequences, approximately 8.4% of them singletons. V is TRBV20-1 and J is TRBJ2-7, with TRBD1 as a possible D gene (6 bases). Sequenced material: PBMCs or a T cell subset sorted from them (not recorded which). This TCR derives from a man between 18 and 35 years old who had mild COVID-19 (a few samples of this study predate the infection). Cell type and time point are not known. CDR3 DNA sequence: TGCAGTGCTAGAGGACAGGAGATAAAGTGGGAGCAGTACTTC. It codes for CSARGQEIKWEQYF.